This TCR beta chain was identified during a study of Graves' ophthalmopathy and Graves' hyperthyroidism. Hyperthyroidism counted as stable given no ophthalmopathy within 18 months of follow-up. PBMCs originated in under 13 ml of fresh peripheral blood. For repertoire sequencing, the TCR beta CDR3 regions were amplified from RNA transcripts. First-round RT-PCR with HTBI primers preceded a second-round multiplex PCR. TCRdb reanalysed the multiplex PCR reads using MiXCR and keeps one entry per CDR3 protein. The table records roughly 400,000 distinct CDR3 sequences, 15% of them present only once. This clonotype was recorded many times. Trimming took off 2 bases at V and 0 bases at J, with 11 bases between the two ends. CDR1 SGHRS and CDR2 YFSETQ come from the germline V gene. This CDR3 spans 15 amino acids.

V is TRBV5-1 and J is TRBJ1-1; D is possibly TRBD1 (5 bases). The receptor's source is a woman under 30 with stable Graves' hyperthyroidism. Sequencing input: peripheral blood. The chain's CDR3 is CASSLIDSLNTEAFF. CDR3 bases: TGCGCCAGCAGCTTAATCGACAGCCTGAACACTGAAGCTTTCTTT. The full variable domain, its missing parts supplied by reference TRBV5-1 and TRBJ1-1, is KAGVTQTPRYLIKTRGQQVTLSCSPISGHRSVSWYQQTPGQGLQFLFEYFSETQRNKGNFPGRFSGRQFSNSRSEMNVSTLELGDSALYLCASSLIDSLNTEAFFGQGTRLTVV.